This TCR beta chain was sequenced for a study of long-term antiretroviral therapy in people with HIV. The CDR3 length is 17 residues. Germline V gene lookup returns CDR1 SGDLS and CDR2 YYNGEE. V lost 4 bases, J lost 0 bases, and 10 bases stayed unmatched. Version v3.0 of the immunoSEQ assay was performed at survey level. Sequenced by immunoSEQ multiplex PCR; TCRdb stores in-frame clones only, minus some. This sample has 14,000 or so clones; over 75% occur once, and the top ten carry more than 9%. Sample: unsorted PBMCs, taken 6.2 years after starting antiretroviral therapy. This sequence joins TRBV9 and TRBJ2-1; TRBD1 matches 7 bases. The source is a middle-aged man with HIV. Written as DNA, the CDR3 is TGTGCCAGCAGCCCGCTCGGGACAGATTACTCCTACAATGAGCAGTTCTTC. Amino acid sequence: CASSPLGTDYSYNEQFF. The whole variable domain, remainder taken from reference TRBV9 and TRBJ2-1, is DSGVTQTPKHLITATGQRVTLRCSPRSGDLSVYWYQQSLDQGLQFLIQYYNGEERAKGNILERFSAQQFPDLHSELNLSSLELGDSALYFCASSPLGTDYSYNEQFFGPGTRLTVL.